The next 17 T cell receptor beta chains were all read from a single sample in a study of CD8+CD57+ T cells in acquired aplastic anemia. Those patients picked for sequencing had displayed CD8+CD57+ cell expansion on flow cytometry. CDR3 and TCR beta VDJ profiling relied on a genomic DNA template. One entry per CDR3 protein results from TCRdb running MiXCR on the reads. Altogether approximately 200,000 distinct CDR3 sequences are present, roughly 50% being singletons, with the ten largest covering just under 20%. The sample comprised sorted CD4+, CD8+, or CD8+CD57+ T cells (not recorded which) from PBMCs. All receptors come from a human donor with aplastic anemia.

This sequence joins TRBV15 and TRBJ2-7; the match to TRBD2 covers 12 bases. J gave up 6 bases and V 8 bases, and 5 bases lay outside the gene matches. The CDR3 has 13 amino acids. CDR1 is LNHNV, CDR2 YYDKDF, per germline (reference sequence). The CDR3 DNA is TGTGCCACCCGCCTGACTAGCGGGGGCGAGCAGTACTTC. This encodes CATRLTSGGEQYF.

V gene TRBV7-4 combines with J gene TRBJ2-7; no firm D call. The germline V gene encodes CDR1 SGHVT and CDR2 SQSDAQ. Trimming left V 3 bases short and J 0 bases short, with 12 bases between. There are 15 residues in the CDR3. In DNA form, the CDR3 reads TGTGCCAGCAGCTTTGCACCTCCGTGCTCCTACGAGCAGTACTTC. Translated, it gives CASSFAPPCSYEQYF. Complete variable domain (other parts from reference TRBV7-4 and TRBJ2-7): GAGVSQSPRYKVAKRGRDVALRCDSISGHVTLYWYRQTLGQGSEVLTYSQSDAQRDKSGRPSGRFSAERPERSVSTLKIQRTEQGDSAVYLCASSFAPPCSYEQYFGPGTRLTVT.

The chain links TRBV18 to TRBJ2-2; 13 nucleotides agree with TRBD2. With 7 bases clipped from V and 7 bases from J, the junction kept 12 bases outside the gene matches. Germline assignment: CDR1 KGHSH and CDR2 LQKENI. The CDR3 contains 17 residues. The CDR3 DNA reads TGTGCCAGCTTGCCCGACGGGACTAGCGGGGAGGGCGGGGAGCTGTTTTTT. Amino acid sequence: CASLPDGTSGEGGELFF. Drawing the rest from reference TRBV18 and TRBJ2-2, the complete variable domain is NAGVMQNPRHLVRRRGQEARLRCSPMKGHSHVYWYRQLPEEGLKFMVYLQKENIIDESGMPKERFSAEFPKEGPSILRIQQVVRGDSAAYFCASLPDGTSGEGGELFFGEGSRLTVL.

This chain links TRBV20-1 with TRBJ1-1; unclear D gene. The germline V gene has CDR1 DFQATT and CDR2 SNEGSKA (reference sequence). V dropped 6 bases and J dropped 3 bases, with 11 bases sitting between them. CDR3 length equals 12 residues. This chain's CDR3 is CSALGWDTEAFF. CDR3 nucleotides: TGCAGTGCCCTAGGTTGGGACACTGAAGCTTTCTTT.

This clonotype has at least ten counts. V and J are TRBV6-1 and TRBJ1-3; D gene uncertain. The germline CDR1 and CDR2 sequences are MNHNS and SASEGT. The V and J ends lost 7 bases and 3 bases respectively, with 16 bases between them. This CDR3 spans 15 amino acids. The CDR3 region has the DNA TGTGCCAGCAATGGCGGTCTAGGCCTTGGAAACACCATATATTTT. The encoded protein is CASNGGLGLGNTIYF.

The table lists this clonotype with many counts. J is TRBJ2-7 and V is TRBV18; D perhaps matches TRBD1 (6 bases). Trimming left V 10 bases short and J 2 bases short, with 15 bases between. This CDR3 has 13 residues. Looked up from germline, CDR1 is KGHSH and CDR2 is LQKENI. The CDR3 reads CATIQDSPYEQYF. For the CDR3, the DNA is TGTGCCACCATACAGGACAGTCCCTACGAGCAGTACTTC.

The chain carries TRBV9 and TRBJ2-1; the match to TRBD2 covers 8 bases. V lost 6 bases to trimming and J lost 2 bases; unmatched junction nucleotides: 4. From germline, CDR1 is SGDLS and CDR2 YYNGEE. This CDR3 has 14 amino acids. CDR3 DNA sequence: TGTGCCAGCACCGCGGGGGGTGCCTACAATGAGCAGTTCTTC. Amino acids: CASTAGGAYNEQFF.

The rearrangement links TRBV7-9 to TRBJ2-5; TRBD2 matches at 11 bases. There are 18 residues in the CDR3. The germline CDR1 and CDR2 sequences are SEHNR and FQNEAQ (reference sequence). The trim removed 5 bases at V and 4 bases at J, leaving 15 bases unmatched. This CDR3 reads CASSQDRISGGAGETQYF. The CDR3 DNA sequence: TGTGCCAGCAGCCAAGATCGGATTAGCGGGGGGGCAGGAGAGACCCAGTACTTC. The variable domain in full, with the rest retrieved from reference TRBV7-9 and TRBJ2-5, is DTGVSQNPRHKITKRGQNVTFRCDPISEHNRLYWYRQTLGQGPEFLTYFQNEAQLEKSRLLSDRFSAERPKGSFSTLEIQRTEQGDSAMYLCASSQDRISGGAGETQYFGPGTRLLVL.

This chain connects TRBV3-1 to TRBJ1-3; D is perhaps TRBD1 (6 bases). Germline V CDR1 and CDR2: LGHDT, YNNKEL (reference sequence). V was trimmed by 0 bases and J by 4 bases, leaving 16 bases between them. The CDR3 runs to 17 residues. DNA of the CDR3: TGTGCCAGCAGCCAAGAATCGGTCCGGGGGCGAGGAAACACCATATATTTT. The encoded protein is CASSQESVRGRGNTIYF. The whole variable domain, filled in from reference TRBV3-1 and TRBJ1-3, reads DTAVSQTPKYLVTQMGNDKSIKCEQNLGHDTMYWYKQDSKKFLKIMFSYNNKELIINETVPNRFSPKSPDKAHLNLHINSLELGDSAVYFCASSQESVRGRGNTIYFGEGSWLTVV.

This clonotype was counted between two and nine times. V is TRBV7-2 and J is TRBJ2-2; no clear D gene. CDR1 and CDR2 (germline): SGHTA, FQGNSA. CDR3 length: 15 amino acids. Trimming removed 8 bases at V and 1 base at J, with 14 bases between. The DNA of the CDR3 is TGTGCCAGCTCCCCGGCAGGTGTGAACACCGGGGAGCTGTTTTTT. As protein: CASSPAGVNTGELFF. Variable domain in full (rest from reference TRBV7-2 and TRBJ2-2): GAGVSQSPSNKVTEKGKDVELRCDPISGHTALYWYRQSLGQGLEFLIYFQGNSAPDKSGLPSDRFSAERTGGSVSTLTIQRTQQEDSAVYLCASSPAGVNTGELFFGEGSRLTVL.

V usage is TRBV2 and J usage is TRBJ1-6; 9 bases are shared with TRBD1. The V gene's germline CDR1 is SNHLY and CDR2 FYNNEI. J gave up 8 bases and V 5 bases, and 7 bases lay outside the gene matches. The CDR3 spans 15 residues. The chain's CDR3 is CASSRQGEFDSPLHF. Written as DNA, the CDR3 is TGTGCCAGCAGTCGACAGGGGGAGTTCGATTCACCCCTCCACTTT.

The table lists this clonotype with many counts. The chain couples TRBV27 to TRBJ2-3; no firm D call. Germline CDR1 is MNHEY and CDR2 is SMNVEV (reference sequence). Trimming shortened V by 6 bases and J by 3 bases, and 4 bases separated the two germline ends. The CDR3 consists of 11 residues. CDR3 coding DNA: TGTGCCAGCAGAACTACAGATACGCAGTATTTT. Translation gives CASRTTDTQYF.

The chain has TRBV19 and TRBJ2-7, with 8 bases identical to TRBD1. This CDR3 contains 14 residues. The germline gives CDR1 LNHDA, CDR2 SQIVND (reference sequence). Trimming took 1 base from V and 2 from J; bases not matched to a gene: 1. The CDR3 spells CASSIGTGTYEQYF. The CDR3 region has the DNA TGTGCCAGTAGTATAGGGACAGGGACCTACGAGCAGTACTTC.

This clonotype was seen repeatedly, ten times or more. The chain couples TRBV7-8 to TRBJ1-6; 8 bases are a match to TRBD1. Trimming removed 2 bases from V and 8 bases from J; junction bases left unmatched: 11. The V gene's germline CDR1 is SGHVS and CDR2 FQNEAQ. CDR3 length: 17 amino acids. The CDR3 nucleotides read TGTGCCAGCAGCTTATCGCCGGCAGGGGGCAGTTATTCACCCCTCCACTTT. Encoded protein: CASSLSPAGGSYSPLHF. The full variable domain, completed using reference TRBV7-8 and TRBJ1-6, is GAGVSQSPRYKVAKRGQDVALRCDPISGHVSLFWYQQALGQGPEFLTYFQNEAQLDKSGLPSDRFFAERPEGSVSTLKIQRTQQEDSAVYLCASSLSPAGGSYSPLHFGNGTRLTVT.

This clonotype was picked up a small number of times. It may be a read error: a sequence one base away is much more abundant. The V and J genes are TRBV11-2 and TRBJ2-1; D is perhaps TRBD1 (5 bases). The germline V and J ends were trimmed by 4 bases and 9 bases, with 10 bases remaining between them. Looked up from germline, CDR1 is SGHAT and CDR2 is FQNNGV. CDR3 size: 12 residues. Here the CDR3 DNA reads TGTGCCAGCAGCTCGCCCGACAGTGAGCAGTTCTTC. This encodes CASSSPDSEQFF.

This clonotype was seen only a few times. This rearrangement joins TRBV10-3 to TRBJ1-5, with 10 bases aligning to TRBD1. The CDR3 totals 16 residues. V lost 3 bases to trimming and J lost 3 bases; unmatched junction nucleotides: 5. CDR1 is ENHRY, CDR2 SYGVKD, per germline. The CDR3 loop is CAISDADRGYNQPQHF. The CDR3 region has the DNA TGTGCCATCAGTGATGCGGACAGGGGGTACAATCAGCCCCAGCATTTT.

CDR3 in DNA: TGTGCCACCCAAGCCGACCCTTCTACCAGGACAGATACGCAGTATTTT. This sequence encodes CATQADPSTRTDTQYF. The V gene is TRBV6-5, the J gene TRBJ2-3; D call uncertain. V dropped 10 bases and J dropped 3 bases, with 23 bases sitting between them. Germline values: CDR1 MNHEY, CDR2 SVGAGI. The CDR3 is 16 amino acids.